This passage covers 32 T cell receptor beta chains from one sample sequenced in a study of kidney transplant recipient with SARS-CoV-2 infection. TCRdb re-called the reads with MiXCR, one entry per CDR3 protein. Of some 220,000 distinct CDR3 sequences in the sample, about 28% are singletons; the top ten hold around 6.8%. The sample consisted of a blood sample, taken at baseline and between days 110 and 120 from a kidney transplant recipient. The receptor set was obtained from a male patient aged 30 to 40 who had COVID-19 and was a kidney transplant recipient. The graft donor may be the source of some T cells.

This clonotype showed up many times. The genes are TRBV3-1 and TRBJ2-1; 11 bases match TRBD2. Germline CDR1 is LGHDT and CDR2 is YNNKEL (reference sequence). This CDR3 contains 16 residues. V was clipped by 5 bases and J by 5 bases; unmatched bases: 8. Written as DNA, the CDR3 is TGTGCCAGCAGCGGGGGACTAGCGGTCCAGAACAATGAGCAGTTCTTC. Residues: CASSGGLAVQNNEQFF.

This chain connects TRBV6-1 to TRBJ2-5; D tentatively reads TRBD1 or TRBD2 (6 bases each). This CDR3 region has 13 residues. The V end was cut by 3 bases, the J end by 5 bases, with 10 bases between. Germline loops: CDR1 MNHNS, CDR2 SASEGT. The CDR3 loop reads CASSEGGWETQYF. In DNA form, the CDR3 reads TGTGCCAGCAGTGAGGGGGGCTGGGAGACCCAGTACTTC.

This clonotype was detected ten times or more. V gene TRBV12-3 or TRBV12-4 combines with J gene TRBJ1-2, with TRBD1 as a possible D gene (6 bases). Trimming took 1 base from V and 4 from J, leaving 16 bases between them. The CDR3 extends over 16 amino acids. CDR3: CASSLGRGGLGYGYTF. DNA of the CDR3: TGTGCCAGCAGTTTAGGCCGCGGGGGGCTAGGCTATGGCTACACCTTC.

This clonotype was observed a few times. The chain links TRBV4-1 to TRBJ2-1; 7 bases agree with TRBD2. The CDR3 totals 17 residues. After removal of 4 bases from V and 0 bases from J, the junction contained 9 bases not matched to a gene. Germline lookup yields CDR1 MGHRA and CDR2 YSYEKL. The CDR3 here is CASSRKTRESSYNEQFF. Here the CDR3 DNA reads TGCGCCAGCAGCCGGAAAACGCGGGAGTCCTCCTACAATGAGCAGTTCTTC.

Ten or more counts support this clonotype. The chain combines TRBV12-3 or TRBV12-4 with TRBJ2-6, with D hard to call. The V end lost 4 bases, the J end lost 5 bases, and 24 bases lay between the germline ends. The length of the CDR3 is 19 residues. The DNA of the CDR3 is TGTGCCAGCAGTTGGAGCGCCCACAGCAGACAAAGTCGGGCCAACGTCCTGACTTTC. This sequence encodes CASSWSAHSRQSRANVLTF.

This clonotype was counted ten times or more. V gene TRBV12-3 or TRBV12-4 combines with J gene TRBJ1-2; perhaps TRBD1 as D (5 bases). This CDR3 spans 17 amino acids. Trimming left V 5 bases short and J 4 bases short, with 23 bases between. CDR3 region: CASSGDFTAGKTYGYTF. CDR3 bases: TGTGCCAGCAGTGGGGACTTCACAGCAGGAAAGACCTATGGCTACACCTTC.

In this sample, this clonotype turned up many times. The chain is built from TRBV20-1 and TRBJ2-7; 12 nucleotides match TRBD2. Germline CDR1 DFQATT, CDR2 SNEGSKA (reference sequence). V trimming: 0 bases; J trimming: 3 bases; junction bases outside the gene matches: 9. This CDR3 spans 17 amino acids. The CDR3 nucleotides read TGCAGTGCTAGAGATGGAAAAGGACTAGCGGGAAACTACGAGCAGTACTTC. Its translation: CSARDGKGLAGNYEQYF.

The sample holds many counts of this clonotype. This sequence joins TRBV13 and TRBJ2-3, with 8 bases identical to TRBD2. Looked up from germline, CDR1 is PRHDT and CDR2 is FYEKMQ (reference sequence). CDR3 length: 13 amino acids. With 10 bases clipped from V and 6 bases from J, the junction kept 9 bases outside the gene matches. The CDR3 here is CATLRAGADTQYF. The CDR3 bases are TGTGCCACCCTCCGAGCGGGAGCGGATACGCAGTATTTT.

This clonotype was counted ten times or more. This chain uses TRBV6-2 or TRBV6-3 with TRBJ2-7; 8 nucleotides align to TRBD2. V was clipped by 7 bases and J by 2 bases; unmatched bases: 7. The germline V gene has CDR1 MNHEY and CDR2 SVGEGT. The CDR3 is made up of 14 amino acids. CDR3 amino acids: CASKDLAGPYEQYF. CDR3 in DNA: TGTGCCAGCAAAGACCTAGCGGGTCCCTACGAGCAGTACTTC.

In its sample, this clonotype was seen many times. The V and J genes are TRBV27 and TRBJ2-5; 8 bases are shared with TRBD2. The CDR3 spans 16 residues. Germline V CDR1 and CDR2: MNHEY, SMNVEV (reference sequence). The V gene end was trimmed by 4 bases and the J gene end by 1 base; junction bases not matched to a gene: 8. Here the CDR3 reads CASSSGVAGIQETQYF. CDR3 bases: TGTGCCAGCAGTTCTGGAGTAGCGGGAATCCAAGAGACCCAGTACTTC.

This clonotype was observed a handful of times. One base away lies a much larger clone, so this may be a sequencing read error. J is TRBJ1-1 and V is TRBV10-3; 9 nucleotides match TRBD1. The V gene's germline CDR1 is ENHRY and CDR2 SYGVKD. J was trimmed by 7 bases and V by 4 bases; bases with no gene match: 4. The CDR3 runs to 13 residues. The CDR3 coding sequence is TGTGCCATCAGTGGGGGACAGGGCGATGAAGCTTTCTTT. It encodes CAISGGQGDEAFF.

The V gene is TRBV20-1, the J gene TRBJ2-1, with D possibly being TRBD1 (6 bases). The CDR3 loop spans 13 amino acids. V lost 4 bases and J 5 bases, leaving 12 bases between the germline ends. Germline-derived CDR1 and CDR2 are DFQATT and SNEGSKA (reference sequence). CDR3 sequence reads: CSANLQGNNEQFF. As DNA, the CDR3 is TGCAGTGCTAACCTACAGGGAAACAATGAGCAGTTCTTC.

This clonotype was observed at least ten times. The CDR3 bases are TGTGCCAGCAGGGCTCAGGGGAATTCACCCCTCCACTTT. Amino acids: CASRAQGNSPLHF. This sequence joins TRBV25-1 and TRBJ1-6; the D gene is possibly TRBD1 (6 bases). Germline values: CDR1 MGHDK, CDR2 SYGVNS. CDR3 length: 13 amino acids. V was cut by 6 bases and J by 7 bases, with 10 bases left in between.

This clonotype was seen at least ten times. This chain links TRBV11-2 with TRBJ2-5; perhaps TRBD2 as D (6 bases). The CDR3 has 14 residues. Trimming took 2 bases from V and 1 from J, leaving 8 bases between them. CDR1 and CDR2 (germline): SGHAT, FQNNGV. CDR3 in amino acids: CASSLWDFQETQYF. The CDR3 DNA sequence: TGTGCCAGCAGCTTATGGGACTTCCAAGAGACCCAGTACTTC.

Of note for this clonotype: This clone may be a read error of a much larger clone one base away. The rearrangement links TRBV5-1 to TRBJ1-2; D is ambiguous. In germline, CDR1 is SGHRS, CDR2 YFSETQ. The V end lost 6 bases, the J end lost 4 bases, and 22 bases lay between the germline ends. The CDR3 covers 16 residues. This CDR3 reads CASKARSARKTYGYTF. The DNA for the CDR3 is TGCGCCAGCAAAGCAAGATCGGCTCGAAAGACCTATGGCTACACCTTC.

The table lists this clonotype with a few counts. CDR3 sequence reads: CASSPPSGETQYF. The CDR3 nucleotides read TGTGCCAGCAGCCCCCCTAGCGGAGAGACCCAGTACTTC. The V gene is TRBV5-6, the J gene TRBJ2-3; 7 bases are shared with TRBD2. The J call is uncertain, as TRBJ2-5 better fits the DNA end. Germline V CDR1 and CDR2: SGHDT, YYEEEE. The CDR3 spans 13 residues.

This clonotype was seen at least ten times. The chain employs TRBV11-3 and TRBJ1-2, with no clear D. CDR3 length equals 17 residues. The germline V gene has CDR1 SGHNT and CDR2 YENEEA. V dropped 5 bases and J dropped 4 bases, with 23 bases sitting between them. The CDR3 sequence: CASSRKADLGKTYGYTF. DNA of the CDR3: TGTGCCAGCAGCCGGAAGGCCGATCTCGGAAAGACCTATGGCTACACCTTC.

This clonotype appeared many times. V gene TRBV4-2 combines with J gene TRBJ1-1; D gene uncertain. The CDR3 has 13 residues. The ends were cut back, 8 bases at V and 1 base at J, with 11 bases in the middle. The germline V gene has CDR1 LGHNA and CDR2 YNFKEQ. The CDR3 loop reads CASAPEANTEAFF. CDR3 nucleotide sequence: TGTGCCAGCGCACCGGAAGCGAACACTGAAGCTTTCTTT.

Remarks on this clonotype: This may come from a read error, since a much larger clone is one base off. This CDR3 reads CASRPSSEGGLFF. CDR3 nucleotides: TGTGCCAGCAGGCCCTCTAGCGAGGGGGGGCTGTTTTTT. The chain links TRBV11-3 to TRBJ2-2, with D tentatively TRBD1 or TRBD2 (6 bases each). The CDR3 spans 13 residues. Germline assignment: CDR1 SGHNT and CDR2 YENEEA.

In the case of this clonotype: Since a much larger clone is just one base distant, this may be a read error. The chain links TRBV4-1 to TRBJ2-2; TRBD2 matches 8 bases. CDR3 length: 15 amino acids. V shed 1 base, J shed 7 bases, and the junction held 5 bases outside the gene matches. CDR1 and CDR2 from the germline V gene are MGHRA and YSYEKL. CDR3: CASSQGGGRVGELFF. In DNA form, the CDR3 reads TGCGCCAGCAGCCAAGGCGGGGGGCGAGTCGGGGAGCTGTTTTTT.

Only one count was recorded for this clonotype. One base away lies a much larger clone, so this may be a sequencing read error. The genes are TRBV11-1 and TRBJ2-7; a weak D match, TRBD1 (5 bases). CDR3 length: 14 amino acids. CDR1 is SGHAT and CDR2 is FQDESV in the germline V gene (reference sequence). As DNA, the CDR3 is TGTGCCAGCAGCCCAAGACAGAGCTCCTACGAGCAGTGCTTC. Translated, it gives CASSPRQSSYEQCF.

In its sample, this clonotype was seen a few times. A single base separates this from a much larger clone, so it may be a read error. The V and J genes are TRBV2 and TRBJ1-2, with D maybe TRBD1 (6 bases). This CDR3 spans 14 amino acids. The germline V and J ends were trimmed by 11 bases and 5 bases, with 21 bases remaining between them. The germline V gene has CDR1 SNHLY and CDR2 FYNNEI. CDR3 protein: CAGKVERDTYGYTF. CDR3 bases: TGTGCCGGCAAAGTGGAACGGGACACTTATGGCTACACCTTC.

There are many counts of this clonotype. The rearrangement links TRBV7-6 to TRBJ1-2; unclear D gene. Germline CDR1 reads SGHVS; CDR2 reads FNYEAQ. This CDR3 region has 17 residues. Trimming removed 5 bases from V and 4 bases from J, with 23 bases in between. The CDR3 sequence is CASSAVAESRKTYGYTF. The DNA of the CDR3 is TGTGCCAGCAGCGCGGTCGCTGAATCTCGAAAGACCTATGGCTACACCTTC.

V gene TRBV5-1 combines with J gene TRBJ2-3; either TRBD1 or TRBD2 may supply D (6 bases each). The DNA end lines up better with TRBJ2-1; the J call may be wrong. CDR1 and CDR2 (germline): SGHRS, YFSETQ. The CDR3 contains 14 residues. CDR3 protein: CASSLNIMGGEQFF. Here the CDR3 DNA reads TGCGCCAGCAGCTTGAATATCATGGGGGGCGAGCAGTTCTTC.

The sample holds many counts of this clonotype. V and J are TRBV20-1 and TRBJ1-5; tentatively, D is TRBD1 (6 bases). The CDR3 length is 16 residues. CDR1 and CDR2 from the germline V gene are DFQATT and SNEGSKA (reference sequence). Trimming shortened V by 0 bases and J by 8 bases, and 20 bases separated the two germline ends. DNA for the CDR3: TGCAGTGCTAGAGACCCACAGGGCGGTGAGTGGAAGCCCCAGCATTTT. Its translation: CSARDPQGGEWKPQHF.

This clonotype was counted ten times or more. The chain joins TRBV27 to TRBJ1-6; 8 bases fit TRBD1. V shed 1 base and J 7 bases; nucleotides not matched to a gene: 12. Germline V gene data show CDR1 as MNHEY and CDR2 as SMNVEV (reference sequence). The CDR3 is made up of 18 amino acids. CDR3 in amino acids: CASSLYGWGDRGNSPLHF. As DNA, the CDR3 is TGTGCCAGCAGTTTATATGGGTGGGGCGACAGGGGAAATTCACCCCTCCACTTT.

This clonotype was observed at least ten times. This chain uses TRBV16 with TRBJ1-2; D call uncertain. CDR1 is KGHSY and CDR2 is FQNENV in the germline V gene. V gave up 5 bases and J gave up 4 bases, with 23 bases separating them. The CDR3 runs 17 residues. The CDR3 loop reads CASSVNPVVRKTYGYTF. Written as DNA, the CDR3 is TGTGCCAGCAGCGTCAACCCGGTCGTTAGAAAGACCTATGGCTACACCTTC. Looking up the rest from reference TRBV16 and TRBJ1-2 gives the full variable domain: GEEVAQTPKHLVRGEGQKAKLYCAPIKGHSYVFWYQQVLKNEFKFLISFQNENVFDETGMPKERFSAKCLPNSPCSLEIQATKLEDSAVYFCASSVNPVVRKTYGYTFGSGTRLTVV.

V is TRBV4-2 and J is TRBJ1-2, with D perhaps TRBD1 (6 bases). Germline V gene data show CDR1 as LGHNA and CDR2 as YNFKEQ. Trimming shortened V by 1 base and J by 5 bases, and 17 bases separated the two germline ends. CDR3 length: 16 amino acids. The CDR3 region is CASSQGQQGAFYGYTF. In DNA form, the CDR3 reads TGTGCCAGCAGCCAAGGACAACAGGGAGCTTTTTATGGCTACACCTTC.

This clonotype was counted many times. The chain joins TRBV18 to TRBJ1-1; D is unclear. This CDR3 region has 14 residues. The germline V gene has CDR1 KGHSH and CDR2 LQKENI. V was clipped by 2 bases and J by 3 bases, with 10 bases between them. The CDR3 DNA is TGTGCCAGCTCACCAGAAAAATTTTACACTGAAGCTTTCTTT. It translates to CASSPEKFYTEAFF.

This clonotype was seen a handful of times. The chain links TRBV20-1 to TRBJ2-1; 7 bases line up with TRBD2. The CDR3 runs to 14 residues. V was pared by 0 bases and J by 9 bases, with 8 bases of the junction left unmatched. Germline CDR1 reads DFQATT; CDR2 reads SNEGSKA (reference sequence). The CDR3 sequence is CSARDGEGMVEQFF. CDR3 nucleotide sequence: TGCAGTGCTAGAGATGGGGAGGGGATGGTTGAGCAGTTCTTC.

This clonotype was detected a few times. The CDR3 region is CSAGSQLFRKTYGYTF. The CDR3 DNA is TGCAGTGCTGGAAGTCAGCTGTTTCGAAAGACCTATGGCTACACCTTC. The chain is built from TRBV20-1 and TRBJ1-2; D is unresolved. Germline V gene data show CDR1 as DFQATT and CDR2 as SNEGSKA (reference sequence). V was clipped by 5 bases and J by 4 bases, with 23 bases between them. The length of the CDR3 is 16 residues.

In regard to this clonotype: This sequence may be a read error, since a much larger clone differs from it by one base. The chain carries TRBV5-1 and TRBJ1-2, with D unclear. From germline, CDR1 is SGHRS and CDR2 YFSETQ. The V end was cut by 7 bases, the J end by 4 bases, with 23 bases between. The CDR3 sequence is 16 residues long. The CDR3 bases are TGCGCCAGCTGGGGAACATCGGTTCAAAAGACCTATGGCTACACCTTC. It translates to CASWGTSVQKTYGYTF. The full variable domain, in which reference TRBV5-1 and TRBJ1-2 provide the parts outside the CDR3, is KAGVTQTPRYLIKTRGQQVTLSCSPISGHRSVSWYQQTPGQGLQFLFEYFSETQRNKGNFPGRFSGRQFSNSRSEMNVSTLELGDSALYLCASWGTSVQKTYGYTFGSGTRLTVV.